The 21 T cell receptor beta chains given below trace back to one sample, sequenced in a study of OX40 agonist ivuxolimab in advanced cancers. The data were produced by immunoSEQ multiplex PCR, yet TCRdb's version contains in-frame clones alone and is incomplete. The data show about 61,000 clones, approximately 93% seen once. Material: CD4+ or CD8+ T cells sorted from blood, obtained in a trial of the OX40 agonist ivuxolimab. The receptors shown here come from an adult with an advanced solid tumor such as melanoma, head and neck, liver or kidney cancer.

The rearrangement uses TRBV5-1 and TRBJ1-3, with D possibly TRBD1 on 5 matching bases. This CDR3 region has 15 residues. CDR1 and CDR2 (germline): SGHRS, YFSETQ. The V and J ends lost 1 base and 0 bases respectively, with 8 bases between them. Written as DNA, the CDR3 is TGCGCCAGCAGCTTGCCAGGGATCTCTGGAAACACCATATATTTT. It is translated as CASSLPGISGNTIYF.

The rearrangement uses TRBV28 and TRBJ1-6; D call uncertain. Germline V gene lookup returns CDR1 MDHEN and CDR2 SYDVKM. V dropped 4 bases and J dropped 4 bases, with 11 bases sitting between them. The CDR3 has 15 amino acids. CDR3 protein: CASSSRRGYNSPLHF. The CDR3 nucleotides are TGTGCCAGCAGTTCGCGACGAGGGTATAATTCACCCCTCCACTTT.

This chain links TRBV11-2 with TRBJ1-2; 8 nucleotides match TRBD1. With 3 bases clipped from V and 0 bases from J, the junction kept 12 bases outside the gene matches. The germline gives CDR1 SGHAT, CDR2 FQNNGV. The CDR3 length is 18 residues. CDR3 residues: CASSLDRVGYPSNYGYTF. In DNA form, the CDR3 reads TGTGCCAGCAGCTTGGACAGGGTAGGGTATCCCTCTAACTATGGCTACACCTTC.

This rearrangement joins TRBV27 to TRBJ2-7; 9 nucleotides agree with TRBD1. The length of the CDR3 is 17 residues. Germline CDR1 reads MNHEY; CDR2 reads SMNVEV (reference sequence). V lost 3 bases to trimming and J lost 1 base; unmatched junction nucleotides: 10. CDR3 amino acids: CASSLVLPGQGSYEQYF. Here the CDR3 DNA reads TGTGCCAGCAGTTTGGTTCTCCCGGGACAGGGATCCTACGAGCAGTACTTC.

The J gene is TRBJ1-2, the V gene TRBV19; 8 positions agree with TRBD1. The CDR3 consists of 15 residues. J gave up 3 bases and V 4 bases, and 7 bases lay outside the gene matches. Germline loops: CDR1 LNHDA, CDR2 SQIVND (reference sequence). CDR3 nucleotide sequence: TGTGCCAGTAGTAGCCCGGTACAGGGGGACTATGGCTACACCTTC. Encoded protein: CASSSPVQGDYGYTF.

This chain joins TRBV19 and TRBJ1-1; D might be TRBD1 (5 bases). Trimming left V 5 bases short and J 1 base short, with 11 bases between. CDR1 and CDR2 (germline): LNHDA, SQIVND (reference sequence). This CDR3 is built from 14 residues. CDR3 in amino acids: CASSPRQTNTEAFF. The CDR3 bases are TGTGCCAGTAGTCCTCGACAGACGAACACTGAAGCTTTCTTT. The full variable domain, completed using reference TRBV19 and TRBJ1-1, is DGGITQSPKYLFRKEGQNVTLSCEQNLNHDAMYWYRQDPGQGLRLIYYSQIVNDFQKGDIAEGYSVSREKKESFPLTVTSAQKNPTAFYLCASSPRQTNTEAFFGQGTRLTVV.

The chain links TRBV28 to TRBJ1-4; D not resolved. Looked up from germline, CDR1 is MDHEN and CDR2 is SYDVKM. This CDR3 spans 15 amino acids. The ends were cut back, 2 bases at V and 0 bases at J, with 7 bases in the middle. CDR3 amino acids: CASSLRASTNEKLFF. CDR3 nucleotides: TGTGCCAGCAGTTTAAGGGCGTCAACTAATGAAAAACTGTTTTTT.

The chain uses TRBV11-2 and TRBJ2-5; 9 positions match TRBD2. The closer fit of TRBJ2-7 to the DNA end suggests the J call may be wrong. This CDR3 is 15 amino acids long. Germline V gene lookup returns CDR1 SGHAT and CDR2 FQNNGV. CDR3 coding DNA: TGTGCCAGCAGCTTAGTAGTAGCGGGGGCTCTCGAGCAGTACTTC. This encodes CASSLVVAGALEQYF.

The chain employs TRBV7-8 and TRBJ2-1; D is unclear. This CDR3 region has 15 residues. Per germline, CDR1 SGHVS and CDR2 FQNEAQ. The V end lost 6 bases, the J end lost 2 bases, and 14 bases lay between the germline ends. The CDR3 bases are TGTGCCAGCAGTTCCACAGTTCCGGCCTACAATGAGCAGTTCTTC. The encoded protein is CASSSTVPAYNEQFF.

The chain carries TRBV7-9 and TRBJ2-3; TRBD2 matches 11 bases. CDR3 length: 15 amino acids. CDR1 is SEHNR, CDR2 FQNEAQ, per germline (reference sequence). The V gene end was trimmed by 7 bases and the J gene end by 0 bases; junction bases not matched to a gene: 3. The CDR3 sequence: CASTRLAGSTDTQYF. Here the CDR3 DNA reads TGTGCCAGCACCCGACTAGCGGGGAGCACAGATACGCAGTATTTT.

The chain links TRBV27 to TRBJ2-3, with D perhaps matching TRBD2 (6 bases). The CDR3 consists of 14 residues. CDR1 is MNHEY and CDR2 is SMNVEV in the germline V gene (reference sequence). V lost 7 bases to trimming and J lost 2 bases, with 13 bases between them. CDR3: CASTLRRDTDTQYF. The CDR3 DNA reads TGTGCCAGCACCCTGAGGCGGGACACAGATACGCAGTATTTT.

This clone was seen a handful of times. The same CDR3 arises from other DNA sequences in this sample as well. The CDR3 here is CASSTHAPGTGALIGTEAFF. The DNA for the CDR3 is TGTGCCAGCAGTACTCATGCTCCCGGGACAGGGGCCCTGATTGGCACTGAAGCTTTCTTT. The V and J genes are TRBV6-4 and TRBJ1-1; 10 nucleotides align to TRBD1. J lost 4 bases, V lost 5 bases, and 22 bases had no gene match. Germline CDR1 MRHNA, CDR2 SNTAGT. There are 20 residues in the CDR3.

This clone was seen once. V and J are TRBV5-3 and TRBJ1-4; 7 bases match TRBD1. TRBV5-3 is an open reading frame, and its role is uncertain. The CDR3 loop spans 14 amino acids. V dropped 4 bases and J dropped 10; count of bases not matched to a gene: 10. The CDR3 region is CARSPTGRSRKLFF. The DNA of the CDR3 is TGTGCCAGAAGCCCGACAGGGAGGAGTCGAAAACTGTTTTTT.

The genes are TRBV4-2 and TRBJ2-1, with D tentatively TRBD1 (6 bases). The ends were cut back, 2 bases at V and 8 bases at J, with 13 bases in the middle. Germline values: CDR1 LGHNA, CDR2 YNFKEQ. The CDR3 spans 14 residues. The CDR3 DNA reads TGTGCCAGCAGCCAATCTGGGACAATCCATGAGCAGTTCTTC. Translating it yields CASSQSGTIHEQFF.

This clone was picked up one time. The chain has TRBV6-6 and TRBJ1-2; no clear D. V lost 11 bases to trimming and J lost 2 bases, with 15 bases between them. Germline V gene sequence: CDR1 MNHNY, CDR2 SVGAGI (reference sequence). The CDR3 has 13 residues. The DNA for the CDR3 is TGTGCCGTACGTCGTCCAGAAAACTATGGCTACACCTTC. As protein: CAVRRPENYGYTF.

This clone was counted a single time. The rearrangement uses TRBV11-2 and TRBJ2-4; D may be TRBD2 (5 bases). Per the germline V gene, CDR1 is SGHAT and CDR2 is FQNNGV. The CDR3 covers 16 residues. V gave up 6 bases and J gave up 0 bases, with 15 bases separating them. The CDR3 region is CASRYSGNLAKNIQYF. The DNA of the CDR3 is TGTGCCAGCAGGTACTCGGGGAACCTAGCCAAAAACATTCAGTACTTC. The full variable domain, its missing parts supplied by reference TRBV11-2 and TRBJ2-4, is EAGVAQSPRYKIIEKRQSVAFWCNPISGHATLYWYQQILGQGPKLLIQFQNNGVVDDSQLPKDRFSAERLKGVDSTLKIQPAKLEDSAVYLCASRYSGNLAKNIQYFGAGTRLSVL.

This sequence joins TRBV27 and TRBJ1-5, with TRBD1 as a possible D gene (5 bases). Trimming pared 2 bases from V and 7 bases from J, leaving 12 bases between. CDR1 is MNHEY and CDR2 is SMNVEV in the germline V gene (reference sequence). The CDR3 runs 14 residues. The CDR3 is CASSLVGGEQPQHF. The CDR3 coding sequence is TGTGCCAGCAGTTTAGTGGGGGGAGAGCAGCCCCAGCATTTT.

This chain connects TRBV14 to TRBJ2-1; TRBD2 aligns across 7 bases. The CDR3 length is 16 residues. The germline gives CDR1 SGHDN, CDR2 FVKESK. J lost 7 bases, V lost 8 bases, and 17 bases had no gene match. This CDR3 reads CASQKTGTTYSNEQFF. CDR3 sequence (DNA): TGTGCCAGCCAAAAAACCGGGACTACATATTCTAATGAGCAGTTCTTC.

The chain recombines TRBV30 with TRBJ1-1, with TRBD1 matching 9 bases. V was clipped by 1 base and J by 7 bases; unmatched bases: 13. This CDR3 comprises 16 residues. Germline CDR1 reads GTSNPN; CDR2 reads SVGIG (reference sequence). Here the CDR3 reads CAWSGALLGQGREAFF. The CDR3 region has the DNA TGTGCCTGGAGTGGTGCCCTATTGGGACAGGGACGTGAAGCTTTCTTT.

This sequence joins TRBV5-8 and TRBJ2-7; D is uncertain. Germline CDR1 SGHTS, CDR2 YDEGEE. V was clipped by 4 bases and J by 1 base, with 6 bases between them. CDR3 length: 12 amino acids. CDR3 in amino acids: CASSTESYEQYF. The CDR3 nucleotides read TGTGCCAGCAGCACAGAGTCCTACGAGCAGTACTTC.

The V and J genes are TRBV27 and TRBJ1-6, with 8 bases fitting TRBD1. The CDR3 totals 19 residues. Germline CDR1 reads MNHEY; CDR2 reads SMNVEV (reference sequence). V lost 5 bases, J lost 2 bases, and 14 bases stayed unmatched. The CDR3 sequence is CASSLRRTGIVAYNSPLHF. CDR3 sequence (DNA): TGTGCCAGCAGTCTACGGAGGACAGGGATAGTCGCCTATAATTCACCCCTCCACTTT.